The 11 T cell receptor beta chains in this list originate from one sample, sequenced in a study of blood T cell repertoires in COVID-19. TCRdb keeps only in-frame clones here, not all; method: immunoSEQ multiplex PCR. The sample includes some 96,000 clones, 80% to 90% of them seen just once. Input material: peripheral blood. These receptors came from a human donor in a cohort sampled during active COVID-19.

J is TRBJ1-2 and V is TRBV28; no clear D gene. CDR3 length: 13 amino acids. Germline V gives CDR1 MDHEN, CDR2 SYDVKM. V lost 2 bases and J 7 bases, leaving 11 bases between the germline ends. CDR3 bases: TGTGCCAGCAGTTTAGGTCCTACGTCTGGCTACACCTTC. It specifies CASSLGPTSGYTF.

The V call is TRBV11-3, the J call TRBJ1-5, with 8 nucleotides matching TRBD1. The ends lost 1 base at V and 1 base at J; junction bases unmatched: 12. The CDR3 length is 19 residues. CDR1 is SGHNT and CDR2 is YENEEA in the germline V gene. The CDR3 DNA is TGTGCCAGCAGCTTAGTACTGGACAGGGAGAAGGGAAGCAATCAGCCCCAGCATTTT. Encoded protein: CASSLVLDREKGSNQPQHF. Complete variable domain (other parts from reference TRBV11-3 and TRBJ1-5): EAGVVQSPRYKIIEKKQPVAFWCNPISGHNTLYWYLQNLGQGPELLIRYENEEAVDDSQLPKDRFSAERLKGVDSTLKIQPAELGDSAVYLCASSLVLDREKGSNQPQHFGDGTRLSIL.

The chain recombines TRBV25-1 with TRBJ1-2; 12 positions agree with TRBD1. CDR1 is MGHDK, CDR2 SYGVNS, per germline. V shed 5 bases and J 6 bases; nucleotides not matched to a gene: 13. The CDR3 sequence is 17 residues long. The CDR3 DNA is TGTGCCAGCAGTCCCGGGACAGGGGGCCTCCGGTTGAATGGCTACACCTTC. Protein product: CASSPGTGGLRLNGYTF.

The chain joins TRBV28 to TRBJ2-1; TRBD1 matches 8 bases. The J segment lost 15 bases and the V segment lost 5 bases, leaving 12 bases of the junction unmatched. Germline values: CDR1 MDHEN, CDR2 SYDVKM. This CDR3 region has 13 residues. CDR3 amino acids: CASSTSTGVHLFF. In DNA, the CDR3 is TGTGCCAGCAGTACCTCGACAGGGGTGCATCTGTTCTTC. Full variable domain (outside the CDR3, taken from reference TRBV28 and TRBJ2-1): DVKVTQSSRYLVKRTGEKVFLECVQDMDHENMFWYRQDPGLGLRLIYFSYDVKMKEKGDIPEGYSVSREKKERFSLILESASTNQTSMYLCASSTSTGVHLFFGPGTRLTVL.

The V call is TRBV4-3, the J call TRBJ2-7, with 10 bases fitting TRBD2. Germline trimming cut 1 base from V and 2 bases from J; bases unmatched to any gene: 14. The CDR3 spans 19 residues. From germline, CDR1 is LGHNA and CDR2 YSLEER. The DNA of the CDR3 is TGCGCCAGCAGCCAAGTGCTAGCGGGAGCAAGTGGGAGGCCCTACGAGCAGTACTTC. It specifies CASSQVLAGASGRPYEQYF.

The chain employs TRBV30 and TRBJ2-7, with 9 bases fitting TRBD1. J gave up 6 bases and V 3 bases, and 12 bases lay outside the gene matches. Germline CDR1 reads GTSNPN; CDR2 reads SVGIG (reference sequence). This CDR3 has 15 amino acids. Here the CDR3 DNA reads TGTGCCTGGAGGCGCGGCGGACAGGGGTCCCCCGAGCAGTACTTC. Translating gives CAWRRGGQGSPEQYF.

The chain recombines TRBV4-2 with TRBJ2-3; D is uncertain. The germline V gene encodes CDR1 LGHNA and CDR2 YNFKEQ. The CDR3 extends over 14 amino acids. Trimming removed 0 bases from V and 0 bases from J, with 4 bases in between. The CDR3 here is CASSQDRSTDTQYF. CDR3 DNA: TGTGCCAGCAGCCAAGACAGAAGCACAGATACGCAGTATTTT.

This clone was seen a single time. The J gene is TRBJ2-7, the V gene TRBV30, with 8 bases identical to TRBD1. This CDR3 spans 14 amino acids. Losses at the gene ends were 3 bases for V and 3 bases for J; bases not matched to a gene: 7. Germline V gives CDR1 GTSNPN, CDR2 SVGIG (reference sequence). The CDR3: CAWRAPGGLYEQYF. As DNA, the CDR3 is TGTGCCTGGAGAGCCCCAGGGGGCCTCTACGAGCAGTACTTC.

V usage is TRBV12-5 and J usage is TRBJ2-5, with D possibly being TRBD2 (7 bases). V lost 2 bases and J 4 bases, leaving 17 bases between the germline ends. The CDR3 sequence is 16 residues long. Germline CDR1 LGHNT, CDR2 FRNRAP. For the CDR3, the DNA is TGTGCTAGTGGTTTGTTTCTCTCGGGGGGCCTAGAGACCCAGTACTTC. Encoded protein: CASGLFLSGGLETQYF.

CDR3 DNA sequence: TGCGCCAGCAGCTTGGCCACAGGGGGCGCGGCCCCCCAATACAATGAGCAGTTCTTC. Encoded protein: CASSLATGGAAPQYNEQFF. The genes are TRBV5-1 and TRBJ2-1, with TRBD1 matching over 9 bases. Germline V CDR1 and CDR2: SGHRS, YFSETQ. V dropped 0 bases and J dropped 4; count of bases not matched to a gene: 14. The CDR3 extends over 19 amino acids.

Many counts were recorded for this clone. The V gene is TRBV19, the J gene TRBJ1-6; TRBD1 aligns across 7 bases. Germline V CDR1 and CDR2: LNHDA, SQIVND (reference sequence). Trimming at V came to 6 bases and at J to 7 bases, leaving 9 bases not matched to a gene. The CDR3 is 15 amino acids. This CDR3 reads CASRTGTERNSPLHF. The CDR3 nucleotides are TGTGCCAGTAGAACCGGGACAGAGCGAAATTCACCCCTCCACTTT. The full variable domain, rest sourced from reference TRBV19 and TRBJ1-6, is DGGITQSPKYLFRKEGQNVTLSCEQNLNHDAMYWYRQDPGQGLRLIYYSQIVNDFQKGDIAEGYSVSREKKESFPLTVTSAQKNPTAFYLCASRTGTERNSPLHFGNGTRLTVT.